This is a list of T cell receptor beta chains from one sample in a study of blood T cell repertoires in COVID-19. Using immunoSEQ multiplex PCR, the repertoire was profiled, and TCRdb retains in-frame clones only, with some absent. The sample lists some 100,000 clones, 88% occurring once. Sequences were obtained from peripheral blood. Receptors originate from a woman in her fifties or sixties with acute or convalescent COVID-19. Each CDR3 is given with its conserved first and last residue. The D gene is left open where the match is weak. Only part of the rows carry a size: once, few, many, or a class if the clone is expanded.

v_gene: TRBV5-1; j_gene: TRBJ1-5; d_gene: -; abundance: -; CDR3aa: CASSLDGDSNQPQHF; CDR3nt: TGCGCCAGCAGCTTGGACGGGGATAGCAATCAGCCCCAGCATTTT
v_gene: TRBV19; j_gene: TRBJ2-1; d_gene: -; abundance: -; CDR3aa: CASSLGPDYNEQFF; CDR3nt: TGTGCCAGTAGTTTGGGCCCGGACTACAATGAGCAGTTCTTC
v_gene: TRBV9; j_gene: TRBJ2-3; d_gene: -; abundance: -; CDR3aa: CASSALTDTQYF; CDR3nt: TGTGCCAGCAGCGCCCTAACAGATACGCAGTATTTT
v_gene: TRBV2; j_gene: TRBJ1-4; d_gene: TRBD1; abundance: -; CDR3aa: CASSYLQGVGTNEKLFF; CDR3nt: TGTGCCAGCAGTTATTTACAGGGGGTAGGGACTAATGAAAAACTGTTTTTT
v_gene: TRBV6-5; j_gene: TRBJ1-3; d_gene: TRBD1; abundance: -; CDR3aa: CASSSGGGNTIYF; CDR3nt: TGTGCCAGCAGTTCAGGGGGCGGAAACACCATATATTTT
v_gene: TRBV6-5; j_gene: TRBJ1-6; d_gene: TRBD1; abundance: -; CDR3aa: CASSYEGARDSPLHF; CDR3nt: TGTGCCAGCAGTTACGAGGGGGCTCGGGATTCACCCCTCCACTTT
v_gene: TRBV19; j_gene: TRBJ2-2; d_gene: TRBD1; abundance: -; CDR3aa: CASTTAGGNTGELFF; CDR3nt: TGTGCCAGCACAACCGCAGGGGGGAACACCGGGGAGCTGTTTTTT
v_gene: TRBV4-2; j_gene: TRBJ1-2; d_gene: -; abundance: -; CDR3aa: CASSQEGRGGSYGYTF; CDR3nt: TGTGCCAGCAGCCAAGAAGGAAGGGGGGGGTCCTATGGCTACACCTTC
v_gene: TRBV5-1; j_gene: TRBJ1-2; d_gene: -; abundance: -; CDR3aa: CASSLQGAGYTF; CDR3nt: TGCGCCAGCAGCTTGCAGGGTGCTGGCTACACCTTC
v_gene: TRBV7-9; j_gene: TRBJ1-2; d_gene: TRBD1; abundance: few; CDR3aa: CASSRLGGFDGYTF; CDR3nt: TGTGCCAGCAGTCGACTAGGGGGCTTCGATGGCTACACCTTC
v_gene: TRBV23-1; j_gene: TRBJ2-5; d_gene: -; abundance: -; CDR3aa: CASSPAGRGGAETQYF; CDR3nt: TGCGCCAGCAGTCCAGCGGGTCGGGGAGGCGCAGAGACCCAGTACTTC
v_gene: TRBV18; j_gene: TRBJ2-5; d_gene: -; abundance: -; CDR3aa: CASSLSRAQETQYF; CDR3nt: TGTGCCAGCTCACTCAGCAGGGCTCAAGAGACCCAGTACTTC
v_gene: TRBV28; j_gene: TRBJ2-1; d_gene: TRBD2; abundance: -; CDR3aa: CAIAPLAGGHNEQFF; CDR3nt: TGTGCCATAGCCCCTCTGGCGGGAGGCCACAATGAGCAGTTCTTC
v_gene: TRBV3-1/TRBV3-2; j_gene: TRBJ2-2; d_gene: TRBD2; abundance: -; CDR3aa: CASSQGLAANTGELFF; CDR3nt: TGTGCCAGCAGCCAAGGACTAGCGGCGAACACCGGGGAGCTGTTTTTT
v_gene: TRBV6-1; j_gene: TRBJ1-2; d_gene: -; abundance: -; CDR3aa: CASSDRVYYGYTF; CDR3nt: TGTGCCAGCAGTGACCGGGTCTACTATGGCTACACCTTC
v_gene: TRBV14; j_gene: TRBJ1-2; d_gene: -; abundance: -; CDR3aa: CASSFRYYGYTF; CDR3nt: TGTGCCAGCAGCTTCCGTTACTATGGCTACACCTTC
v_gene: TRBV27; j_gene: TRBJ2-5; d_gene: TRBD1; abundance: -; CDR3aa: CASSLSATGSRKTQYF; CDR3nt: TGTGCCAGCAGTTTATCGGCGACAGGGAGTCGGAAGACCCAGTACTTC
v_gene: TRBV2; j_gene: TRBJ1-6; d_gene: -; abundance: -; CDR3aa: CASSRTAPVNNSPLHF; CDR3nt: TGTGCCAGCAGCCGGACAGCACCTGTTAATAATTCACCCCTCCACTTT
v_gene: TRBV9; j_gene: TRBJ2-1; d_gene: TRBD1; abundance: -; CDR3aa: CASSVVAGGYNEQFF; CDR3nt: TGTGCCAGCAGCGTAGTTGCAGGGGGCTACAATGAGCAGTTCTTC
v_gene: TRBV6-6; j_gene: TRBJ2-3; d_gene: -; abundance: -; CDR3aa: CASSYEGLATDTQYF; CDR3nt: TGTGCCAGCAGTTATGAGGGACTGGCCACAGATACGCAGTATTTT
v_gene: TRBV9; j_gene: TRBJ2-1; d_gene: TRBD2; abundance: -; CDR3aa: CASSVRTSGSHEQFF; CDR3nt: TGTGCCAGCAGCGTAAGGACTAGCGGGAGTCATGAGCAGTTCTTC
v_gene: TRBV27; j_gene: TRBJ1-1; d_gene: -; abundance: -; CDR3aa: CASSSQVYREAFF; CDR3nt: TGTGCCAGCAGTTCACAGGTTTATAGGGAAGCTTTCTTT
v_gene: TRBV7-9; j_gene: TRBJ2-5; d_gene: TRBD1; abundance: -; CDR3aa: CASSLPRGRQETQYF; CDR3nt: TGTGCCAGCAGCTTACCCAGGGGGCGGCAAGAGACCCAGTACTTC
v_gene: TRBV27; j_gene: TRBJ1-4; d_gene: -; abundance: -; CDR3aa: CASSRTGWDEKLFF; CDR3nt: TGTGCCAGCAGTCGGACGGGGTGGGATGAAAAACTGTTTTTT
v_gene: TRBV27; j_gene: TRBJ2-7; d_gene: -; abundance: once; CDR3aa: CASSLKGLPYEQYF; CDR3nt: TGTGCCAGCAGTTTAAAGGGGCTGCCCTACGAGCAGTACTTC
v_gene: TRBV28; j_gene: TRBJ2-3; d_gene: -; abundance: -; CDR3aa: CASSLRGIRTDTQYF; CDR3nt: TGTGCCAGCAGCCTCAGGGGTATCCGCACAGATACGCAGTATTTT
v_gene: TRBV19; j_gene: TRBJ1-2; d_gene: TRBD1; abundance: -; CDR3aa: CASTVGTGNYGYTF; CDR3nt: TGTGCCAGTACCGTAGGGACAGGGAACTATGGCTACACCTTC
v_gene: TRBV6-1; j_gene: TRBJ1-4; d_gene: TRBD1; abundance: -; CDR3aa: CASSENRGREKLFF; CDR3nt: TGTGCCAGCAGTGAGAACAGGGGCCGTGAAAAACTGTTTTTT
v_gene: TRBV9; j_gene: TRBJ2-3; d_gene: -; abundance: -; CDR3aa: CASSVDSGHTDTQYF; CDR3nt: TGTGCCAGCAGCGTAGACAGCGGGCACACAGATACGCAGTATTTT
v_gene: TRBV12-3/TRBV12-4; j_gene: TRBJ1-1; d_gene: -; abundance: -; CDR3aa: CASSLVVTEAFF; CDR3nt: TGTGCCAGCAGTTTAGTTGTCACAGAAGCTTTCTTT
v_gene: TRBV10-3; j_gene: TRBJ2-7; d_gene: -; abundance: -; CDR3aa: CAISGGETSYEQYF; CDR3nt: TGTGCCATCAGTGGCGGGGAGACTAGCTACGAGCAGTACTTC
v_gene: TRBV30; j_gene: TRBJ1-2; d_gene: -; abundance: -; CDR3aa: CAWSILRQTGGYTF; CDR3nt: TGTGCCTGGAGTATACTACGACAGACAGGTGGCTACACCTTC
v_gene: TRBV27; j_gene: TRBJ1-1; d_gene: -; abundance: -; CDR3aa: CASSYTTNTEAFF; CDR3nt: TGTGCCAGCAGTTATACAACGAACACTGAAGCTTTCTTT
v_gene: TRBV11-3; j_gene: TRBJ2-2; d_gene: TRBD2; abundance: -; CDR3aa: CASSLDHITSVTGELFF; CDR3nt: TGTGCCAGCAGCTTAGATCACATTACTAGCGTGACCGGGGAGCTGTTTTTT
v_gene: TRBV2; j_gene: TRBJ1-4; d_gene: TRBD1; abundance: -; CDR3aa: CASSHLGEGQGEKLFF; CDR3nt: TGTGCCAGCAGTCATCTGGGAGAGGGACAGGGTGAAAAACTGTTTTTT
v_gene: TRBV9; j_gene: TRBJ2-2; d_gene: TRBD2; abundance: -; CDR3aa: CASSVGLGLAGDTGELFF; CDR3nt: TGTGCCAGCAGCGTAGGCCTGGGACTAGCGGGAGATACCGGGGAGCTGTTTTTT
v_gene: TRBV6-5; j_gene: TRBJ2-7; d_gene: -; abundance: -; CDR3aa: CASSYQGEQYF; CDR3nt: TGTGCCAGCAGTTACCAGGGCGAGCAGTACTTC
v_gene: TRBV28; j_gene: TRBJ2-7; d_gene: -; abundance: -; CDR3aa: CASSLGRLYEQYF; CDR3nt: TGTGCCAGCAGTTTGGGCAGGCTCTACGAGCAGTACTTC
v_gene: TRBV28; j_gene: TRBJ2-1; d_gene: -; abundance: -; CDR3aa: CASTRLASYNEQFF; CDR3nt: TGTGCCAGCACCCGCTTAGCATCGTACAATGAGCAGTTCTTC
v_gene: TRBV7-3; j_gene: TRBJ2-1; d_gene: TRBD2; abundance: -; CDR3aa: CASSKLAGGSDEQFF; CDR3nt: TGTGCCAGCAGCAAACTAGCGGGAGGGTCGGATGAGCAGTTCTTC
v_gene: TRBV28; j_gene: TRBJ1-5; d_gene: TRBD1; abundance: -; CDR3aa: CASSFPPHTGGTGQPQHF; CDR3nt: TGTGCCAGCAGTTTCCCTCCCCATACAGGGGGAACGGGTCAGCCCCAGCATTTT
v_gene: TRBV18; j_gene: TRBJ1-2; d_gene: TRBD1; abundance: -; CDR3aa: CASSPQTGGIYTF; CDR3nt: TGTGCCAGCTCACCCCAAACAGGGGGCATCTACACCTTC
v_gene: TRBV5-1; j_gene: TRBJ1-1; d_gene: TRBD1; abundance: -; CDR3aa: CASSLEQGIRYTEAFF; CDR3nt: TGCGCCAGCAGCTTGGAACAGGGGATACGATACACTGAAGCTTTCTTT
v_gene: TRBV19; j_gene: TRBJ2-7; d_gene: -; abundance: -; CDR3aa: CASSSGTLSYEQYF; CDR3nt: TGTGCCAGTAGTTCCGGGACTCTAAGCTACGAGCAGTACTTC
v_gene: TRBV19; j_gene: TRBJ1-1; d_gene: -; abundance: -; CDR3aa: CASSIGGAGTEAFF; CDR3nt: TGTGCCAGTAGTATAGGGGGCGCCGGCACTGAAGCTTTCTTT
v_gene: TRBV6-5; j_gene: TRBJ2-1; d_gene: -; abundance: -; CDR3aa: CASSFRESDSYNEQFF; CDR3nt: TGTGCCAGCAGTTTCAGGGAATCCGACTCCTACAATGAGCAGTTCTTC